The 22 T cell receptor beta chains presented below share a single source sample, sequenced in a study of T cells in women clearing cervical HPV infection. Clones were sequenced by immunoSEQ multiplex PCR, and TCRdb holds only the in-frame ones, with some missing. In all, the sample yields under 30,000 clones. Sequenced input: blood buffy coat. The receptors derive from a woman between 18 and 70 years old with a cervical HPV16 infection that either progressed to CIN3+ or cleared (not recorded which).

Note on this clone: The missing CDR3 end, 3 residues past where the read stops, is filled in from the germline J gene. The chain uses TRBV5-5 and TRBJ1-2; the match to TRBD1 covers 9 bases. Germline V gene lookup returns CDR1 SGHKS and CDR2 YYEKEE (reference sequence). J was trimmed by 7 bases and V by 2 bases; bases with no gene match: 9. CDR3 length: 15 amino acids. CDR3 DNA (partial): TGTGCCAGCAGCTTACTACAGGGGGCTCAGGGTGGC. It is translated as CASSLLQGAQGG. The whole CDR3 protein reads CASSLLQGAQGGYTF.

To note about this clone: The read finishes 3 residues shy of the CDR3 end, and the germline J gene is used to complete it. V is TRBV7-9 and J is TRBJ1-2; possibly TRBD1 for D (5 bases). Germline CDR1 SEHNR, CDR2 FQNEAQ (reference sequence). The length of the CDR3 is 15 residues. CDR3 sequence: CASSRSYRDGGGYTF. The sequenced part of the CDR3 DNA is TGTGCCAGCAGTCGCTCCTACCGGGACGGGGGAGGC.

A note on this clone: The observed sequence ends 3 residues before the CDR3 terminus, with the missing tail filled in from the germline J gene. The chain combines TRBV30 with TRBJ2-1; 13 nucleotides agree with TRBD2. V dropped 2 bases and J dropped 8; count of bases not matched to a gene: 15. This CDR3 region has 18 residues. The V gene's germline CDR1 is GTSNPN and CDR2 SVGIG (reference sequence). The part of the CDR3 DNA that was read is TGTGCCTGGAGTATCCCTGTTAGGACTAGCGGGAGTGGAGATGAG. Encoded protein: CAWSIPVRTSGSGDE. In full, the CDR3 reads CAWSIPVRTSGSGDEQFF.

To note about this clone: The DNA ends 3 residues before the CDR3 does, and the rest of the CDR3 is filled in from the germline J gene. J is TRBJ2-3 and V is TRBV19; D is unresolved. V was cut by 3 bases and J by 3 bases, with 7 bases left in between. The CDR3 consists of 13 residues. CDR1 and CDR2 from the germline V gene are LNHDA and SQIVND (reference sequence). This CDR3 is CASSIGRTDTQYF. The CDR3 DNA, read in part, is TGTGCCAGTAGTATCGGTCGGACAGATACG.

About this clone itself: The read ends 3 residues shy of where the CDR3 ends; the end is completed using the germline J gene. The rearrangement links TRBV5-6 to TRBJ1-2, with TRBD1 as a possible D gene (5 bases). Germline CDR1 reads SGHDT; CDR2 reads YYEEEE. The germline V and J ends were trimmed by 0 bases and 5 bases, with 11 bases remaining between them. The CDR3 consists of 14 residues. The part of the CDR3 DNA that was read is TGTGCCAGCAGCTTGGCCCTAGGGGTATATGGC. Its protein is CASSLALGVYG. In full, the CDR3 reads CASSLALGVYGYTF.

As for this clone: The read finishes 3 residues shy of the CDR3 end, and the germline J gene is used to complete it. The chain couples TRBV19 to TRBJ1-1; D is unclear. This CDR3 is 16 amino acids long. V was shortened by 7 bases and J by 2 bases, with 20 bases between the two germline ends. Germline lookup yields CDR1 LNHDA and CDR2 SQIVND (reference sequence). The DNA read from the CDR3 is TGTGCCAGTACCCCGCAGTCAACAGTGTTAAACACTGAA. This codes for CASTPQSTVLNTE. Given in full, the CDR3 is CASTPQSTVLNTEAFF.

About this clone: The read halts 3 residues ahead of the CDR3 end, with the missing end drawn from the germline J gene. The chain combines TRBV5-1 with TRBJ1-4, with D tentatively TRBD1 (6 bases). CDR1 and CDR2 from the germline V gene are SGHRS and YFSETQ. CDR3 length equals 14 residues. V was clipped by 6 bases and J by 5 bases, with 14 bases between them. CDR3 sequence reads: CASTDSPENEKLFF. CDR3 DNA (partial): TGCGCCAGCACGGACAGCCCAGAAAATGAAAAA.

A word on this clone: The CDR3 goes on 3 residues after the read ends, and that part is filled in from the germline J gene. The chain carries TRBV2 and TRBJ1-2, with 7 bases lining up with TRBD1. Germline CDR1 is SNHLY and CDR2 is FYNNEI. The CDR3 has 15 residues. CDR3 DNA (partial): TGTGCCAGCGGCGAGACAGGGCATATCACAGATACC. Protein: CASGETGHITDT. The complete CDR3 protein is CASGETGHITDTYTF.

Turning to this clone: The CDR3 goes on 3 residues after the read ends, and that part is filled in from the germline J gene. The chain links TRBV10-3 to TRBJ2-7; tentatively, D is TRBD2 (7 bases). V gave up 6 bases and J gave up 1 base, with 25 bases separating them. CDR1 is ENHRY and CDR2 is SYGVKD in the germline V gene. The CDR3 is 18 amino acids. CDR3 region: CAIRNRVGLGEDSYEQYF. CDR3 bases read: TGTGCCATCAGGAACAGGGTCGGACTAGGAGAAGATTCCTACGAG.

About this clone: Read coverage stops 3 residues before the CDR3 terminus; the germline J gene supplies the remainder. The V and J genes are TRBV20-1 and TRBJ2-1, with TRBD2 identical over 7 bases. V gave up 1 base and J gave up 9 bases; unmatched junction bases: 12. The length of the CDR3 is 15 residues. Germline V CDR1 and CDR2: DFQATT, SNEGSKA (reference sequence). The part of the CDR3 DNA that was read is TGCAGTGCTAGAGCCCCGGGACTACTCATAAGTGAG. Translated, it gives CSARAPGLLISE. The CDR3, in full, reads CSARAPGLLISEQFF.

About this clone itself: The read halts 3 residues ahead of the CDR3 end, with the missing end drawn from the germline J gene. The chain joins TRBV4-1 to TRBJ2-7, with TRBD1 matching 7 bases. From germline, CDR1 is MGHRA and CDR2 YSYEKL. The CDR3 contains 14 residues. V lost 4 bases, J lost 5 bases, and 8 bases stayed unmatched. The CDR3 spells CASSPTGKEHEQYF. The covered CDR3 bases are TGCGCCAGCAGCCCGACAGGGAAGGAACACGAG.

Measured by frequency, this clone is medium-sized. The read is 3 residues too short to cover the CDR3 end, so that end is filled in from the germline J gene. The rearrangement links TRBV18 to TRBJ2-3; a weak D match, TRBD1 (5 bases). Germline V gene sequence: CDR1 KGHSH, CDR2 LQKENI. The CDR3 runs 13 residues. Trimming took off 1 base at V and 6 bases at J, with 8 bases between the two ends. The CDR3 is CASSPRGPDTQYF. CDR3 bases read: TGTGCCAGCTCACCACGGGGCCCGGATACG.

For this clone: The read falls 3 residues short of the CDR3 end, and the missing part is taken from the germline J gene. The chain couples TRBV18 to TRBJ2-3; D is perhaps TRBD2 (7 bases). This CDR3 spans 13 amino acids. Germline V lookup: CDR1 KGHSH, CDR2 LQKENI. The CDR3 reads CASSPGGLETQYF. The CDR3 DNA, read in part, is TGTGCCAGCTCACCGGGGGGGCTGGAGACG.

On this clone itself: The read comes to an end 3 residues before the CDR3 does, leaving the germline J gene to fill in the end. The V gene is TRBV19, the J gene TRBJ2-2; D uncertain. Trimming stripped 7 bases from V and 0 bases from J, with 6 bases between. Germline V CDR1 and CDR2: LNHDA, SQIVND (reference sequence). The CDR3 is 13 residues long. CDR3 bases read: TGTGCCAGTACCAGCGCGAACACCGGGGAG. Protein: CASTSANTGE. The complete CDR3 reads CASTSANTGELFF.

The CDR3 spells CASSFQYTDTQYF. The sequenced CDR3 bases are TGCGCCAGCAGCTTCCAATACACAGATACC. The V gene is TRBV5-1, the J gene TRBJ2-5; D remains unclear. The read terminates 3 residues ahead of where the CDR3 ends, so the germline J gene completes it. This CDR3 comprises 13 residues. The V gene's germline CDR1 is SGHRS and CDR2 YFSETQ.

As for this clone: The read ends 3 residues shy of where the CDR3 ends; the end is completed using the germline J gene. V usage is TRBV2 and J usage is TRBJ1-1; D gene uncertain. Germline V gene lookup returns CDR1 SNHLY and CDR2 FYNNEI. Between the trimmed V and J ends, which lost 8 bases and 2 bases, there was a span of 12 bases. The length of the CDR3 is 13 residues. The CDR3 reads CASGFERNTEAFF. CDR3 DNA, as far as it was read: TGTGCCAGCGGGTTTGAGCGAAACACTGAA.

On this clone itself: The read comes to an end 3 residues before the CDR3 does, leaving the germline J gene to fill in the end. The chain uses TRBV4-1 and TRBJ2-5; D could derive from TRBD1 or TRBD2 (7 bases each). Trimming took 5 bases from V and 4 from J, leaving 14 bases between them. This CDR3 comprises 14 residues. The V gene's germline CDR1 is MGHRA and CDR2 YSYEKL. This chain's CDR3 is CASSWGGGSETQYF. The sequenced part of the CDR3 DNA is TGCGCCAGCAGCTGGGGAGGGGGCTCAGAGACC.

The part of the CDR3 DNA that was read is TGTGCCAGCAGCCCCTCAGGCAGACGCAATCAGCCC. It codes for CASSPSGRRNQP. The CDR3 in its entirety is CASSPSGRRNQPQHF. V usage is TRBV7-6 and J usage is TRBJ1-5; D unresolved. The CDR3 is cut off 3 residues early in the read; its end comes from the germline J gene. Germline CDR1 and CDR2: SGHVS and FNYEAQ. V was shortened by 5 bases and J by 2 bases, with 13 bases between the two germline ends. CDR3 length: 15 residues.

As concerns this clone: The sequence runs out 3 residues before the end of the CDR3; the remainder is reconstructed from the germline J gene. The chain combines TRBV29-1 with TRBJ2-5; 7 bases are shared with TRBD2. Trimming cost V 2 bases and J 2 bases; bases outside gene matches: 5. The CDR3 has 14 residues. Germline V gene sequence: CDR1 SQVTM, CDR2 ANQGSEA. The CDR3 is CSVEIGGGQETQYF. The DNA read from the CDR3 is TGCAGCGTTGAAATAGGCGGGGGACAAGAGACC.

Points on this clone: The CDR3 goes on 3 residues after the read ends, and that part is filled in from the germline J gene. The chain links TRBV5-1 to TRBJ2-7; the D gene is possibly TRBD1 (6 bases). V lost 0 bases and J lost 3, with 10 bases in between. Germline CDR1 is SGHRS and CDR2 is YFSETQ. The CDR3 loop spans 14 amino acids. This CDR3 is CASSLDREIYEQYF. The DNA read from the CDR3 is TGCGCCAGCAGCTTGGACAGGGAGATCTACGAG. Full variable domain (rest looked up from reference TRBV5-1 and TRBJ2-7): KAGVTQTPRYLIKTRGQQVTLSCSPISGHRSVSWYQQTPGQGLQFLFEYFSETQRNKGNFPGRFSGRQFSNSRSEMNVSTLELGDSALYLCASSLDREIYEQYFGPGTRLTVT.

Note on this clone: The read stops 3 residues short of the end of the CDR3; the missing end is completed from the germline J gene. This sequence joins TRBV28 and TRBJ2-1; TRBD1 aligns across 11 bases. CDR3 size: 15 residues. J lost 5 bases, V lost 6 bases, and 6 bases had no gene match. The germline CDR1 and CDR2 sequences are MDHEN and SYDVKM. The CDR3 bases that were read are TGTGCCAGCAGGCGGGACAGGGGGTCCCACAATGAG. This codes for CASRRDRGSHNE. The complete CDR3 reads CASRRDRGSHNEQFF.

A word on this clone: The read stops 3 residues short of the end of the CDR3; the missing end is completed from the germline J gene. This sequence joins TRBV18 and TRBJ1-2; D unclear. The CDR3 consists of 14 residues. Germline CDR1 and CDR2: KGHSH and LQKENI. Trimming shortened V by 3 bases and J by 2 bases, and 10 bases separated the two germline ends. The CDR3 protein is CASSPGTSNYGYTF. CDR3 DNA, as far as it was read: TGTGCCAGCTCACCGGGCACTAGCAACTATGGC. Full variable domain (rest looked up from reference TRBV18 and TRBJ1-2): NAGVMQNPRHLVRRRGQEARLRCSPMKGHSHVYWYRQLPEEGLKFMVYLQKENIIDESGMPKERFSAEFPKEGPSILRIQQVVRGDSAAYFCASSPGTSNYGYTFGSGTRLTVV.